These 9 T cell receptor beta chains share one sample of origin, sequenced in a study of response to subunit inactivated influenza vaccine. TCRdb reprocessed the RT-PCR reads via MiXCR and lists one record per CDR3 protein. This sample has about 520,000 distinct CDR3 sequences; 9.5% to 13% occur once, and the top ten carry 12%. The sample consisted of PBMCs from blood, taken roughly 6 weeks after vaccination. These receptors were obtained from a man aged 50 to 59 who received an inactivated influenza vaccine.

The chain recombines TRBV4-3 with TRBJ1-1; 8 nucleotides agree with TRBD1. The CDR3 totals 15 residues. Germline V gene sequence: CDR1 LGHNA, CDR2 YSLEER. Unmatched junction bases numbered 8, after V lost 2 bases and J lost 6 bases. The CDR3 DNA reads as TGCGCCAGCAGCCAACAGGGGGCCGGATACCCTGAAGCTTTCTTT. It yields the protein CASSQQGAGYPEAFF.

The chain couples TRBV7-6 to TRBJ2-5; 8 nucleotides line up with TRBD2. After removal of 1 base from V and 1 base from J, the junction contained 5 bases not matched to a gene. CDR3 length equals 16 residues. Germline assignment: CDR1 SGHVS and CDR2 FNYEAQ. CDR3 bases: TGTGCCAGCAGCTTAGAACTAGCGGCAGTCCAAGAGACCCAGTACTTC. This gives the protein CASSLELAAVQETQYF. The full variable domain, with the rest looked up from reference TRBV7-6 and TRBJ2-5, is GAGVSQSPRYKVTKRGQDVALRCDPISGHVSLYWYRQALGQGPEFLTYFNYEAQQDKSGLPNDRFSAERPEGSISTLTIQRTEQRDSAMYRCASSLELAAVQETQYFGPGTRLLVL.

This chain links TRBV10-3 with TRBJ1-1, with D possibly TRBD1 on 6 matching bases. V gave up 0 bases and J gave up 10 bases, with 15 bases separating them. CDR3 length: 14 amino acids. The germline V gene has CDR1 ENHRY and CDR2 SYGVKD. CDR3 sequence (DNA): TGTGCCATCAGTGAGTCGGGGGGCCGAGGTACAGCTTTCTTT. Its protein product is CAISESGGRGTAFF.

This rearrangement joins TRBV3-1 to TRBJ2-2; unclear D gene. Trimming removed 1 base from V and 6 bases from J, with 15 bases in between. Germline assignment: CDR1 LGHDT and CDR2 YNNKEL (reference sequence). The CDR3 totals 16 residues. The CDR3 here is CASSQGGALTAGELFF. The CDR3 DNA follows: TGTGCCAGCAGCCAAGGGGGTGCCCTGACTGCCGGGGAGCTGTTTTTT.

CDR3 sequence: CASSVSLGPQWGPDTQYF. In DNA, the CDR3 is TGTGCCAGCAGCGTAAGCTTAGGACCACAGTGGGGCCCAGATACGCAGTATTTT. The chain joins TRBV9 to TRBJ2-3; D may be TRBD1 (5 bases). The germline CDR1 and CDR2 sequences are SGDLS and YYNGEE. The CDR3 runs to 18 residues. Trimming pared 1 base from V and 4 bases from J, leaving 22 bases between.

The chain links TRBV15 to TRBJ1-5; unclear D gene. V lost 0 bases to trimming and J lost 6 bases, with 12 bases between them. Germline values: CDR1 LNHNV, CDR2 YYDKDF (reference sequence). The CDR3 totals 15 residues. The DNA of the CDR3 is TGTGCCACCAGCAGAGACCGGGCCTCCGCTCAGCCCCAGCATTTT. Translated, it gives CATSRDRASAQPQHF.

This clonotype was detected only a few times. V is TRBV7-2 and J is TRBJ2-1; D is undetermined. Germline V gene data show CDR1 as SGHTA and CDR2 as FQGNSA. The ends were cut back, 4 bases at V and 3 bases at J, with 13 bases in the middle. The CDR3 runs 15 residues. The CDR3, as DNA: TGTGCCAGCAGCTCGGCCGTGGCACTCTACAATGAGCAGTTCTTC. It codes for CASSSAVALYNEQFF.

CDR3 DNA: TGTGCCAGCAGCGGAGGGACAACGACCGGGGAGCTGTTTTTT. Protein: CASSGGTTTGELFF. The chain joins TRBV5-5 to TRBJ2-2, with D possibly called TRBD1 or TRBD2 (6 bases each). There are 14 residues in the CDR3. Germline V gene sequence: CDR1 SGHKS, CDR2 YYEKEE (reference sequence). Trimming shortened V by 4 bases and J by 5 bases, and 12 bases separated the two germline ends.

This clonotype occurred a few times. J is TRBJ2-7 and V is TRBV5-1; D possibly corresponds to TRBD1 (6 bases). V was pared by 0 bases and J by 7 bases, with 20 bases between. This CDR3 is 16 amino acids long. Per the germline V gene, CDR1 is SGHRS and CDR2 is YFSETQ. The CDR3 loop is CASSLAPRQAEGEQYF. The CDR3 DNA sequence: TGCGCCAGCAGCTTGGCGCCCAGACAGGCTGAGGGGGAGCAGTACTTC.